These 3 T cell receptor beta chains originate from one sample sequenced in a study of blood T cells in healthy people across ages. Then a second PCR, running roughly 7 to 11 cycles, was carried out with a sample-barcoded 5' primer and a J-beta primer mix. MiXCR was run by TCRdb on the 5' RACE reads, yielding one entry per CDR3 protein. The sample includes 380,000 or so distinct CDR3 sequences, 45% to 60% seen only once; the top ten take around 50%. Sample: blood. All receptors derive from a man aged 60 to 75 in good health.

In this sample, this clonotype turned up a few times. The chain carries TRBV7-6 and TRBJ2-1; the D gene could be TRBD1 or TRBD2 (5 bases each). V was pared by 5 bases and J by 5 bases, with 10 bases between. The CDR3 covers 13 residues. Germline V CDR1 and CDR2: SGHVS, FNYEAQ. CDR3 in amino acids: CASSPGPDNEQFF. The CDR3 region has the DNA TGTGCCAGCAGCCCGGGACCTGACAATGAGCAGTTCTTC.

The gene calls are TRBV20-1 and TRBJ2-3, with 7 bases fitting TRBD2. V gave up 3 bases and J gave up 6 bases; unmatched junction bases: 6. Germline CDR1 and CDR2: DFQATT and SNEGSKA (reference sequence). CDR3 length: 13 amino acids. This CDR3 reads CSARTGGRDTQYF. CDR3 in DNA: TGCAGTGCTAGGACGGGAGGCAGGGATACGCAGTATTTT.

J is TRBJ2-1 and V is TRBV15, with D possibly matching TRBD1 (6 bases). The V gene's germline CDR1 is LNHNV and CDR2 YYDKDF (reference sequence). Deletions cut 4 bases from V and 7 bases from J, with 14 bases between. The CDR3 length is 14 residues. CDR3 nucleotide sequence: TGTGCCACCAGCAAAGGGGGTGAGTGGAATGAGCAGTTCTTC. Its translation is CATSKGGEWNEQFF. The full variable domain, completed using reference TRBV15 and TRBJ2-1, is DAMVIQNPRYQVTQFGKPVTLSCSQTLNHNVMYWYQQKSSQAPKLLFHYYDKDFNNEADTPDNFQSRRPNTSFCFLDIRSPGLGDTAMYLCATSKGGEWNEQFFGPGTRLTVL.